This is a list of T cell receptor beta chains from one sample in a study of blood T cell repertoires in COVID-19. This table comes from immunoSEQ multiplex PCR, and its TCRdb copy is limited to in-frame clones, with some not included. This sample has about 97,000 clones, with 70% to 85% found just once. Sample: peripheral blood. These TCRs come from a man between 65 and 85 years old with acute or convalescent COVID-19. The CDR3 runs from the conserved cysteine through the conserved F or W. The order of the fields is clone size, D gene, J gene, V gene, CDR3 protein, CDR3 DNA. D genes are given only for firm matches. The listing skips clone size in some rows; elsewhere it reads once, few, many or a size class.

NA NA TRBJ1-2 TRBV6-1 CASSEIRSYGYTF TGTGCCAGCAGTGAAATACGGAGTTATGGCTACACCTTC
NA TRBD2 TRBJ2-1 TRBV25-1 CASSEYGAGGGSYNEQFF TGTGCCAGCAGTGAATACGGGGCGGGAGGGGGCTCCTACAATGAGCAGTTCTTC
NA TRBD1 TRBJ1-5 TRBV7-3 CASSIGQGNQPQHF TGTGCCAGCAGTATAGGACAGGGAAATCAGCCCCAGCATTTT
NA NA TRBJ2-2 TRBV6-6 CASSPEGRELFF TGTGCCAGCAGTCCCGAGGGCCGGGAGCTGTTTTTT
NA NA TRBJ2-5 TRBV11-1 CASSYKGEIQETQYF TGTGCCAGCAGCTATAAAGGAGAGATCCAAGAGACCCAGTACTTC
NA NA TRBJ1-1 TRBV3-1/TRBV3-2 CASSRGNTEAFF TGTGCCAGCAGCCGAGGGAACACTGAAGCTTTCTTT
NA NA TRBJ1-6 TRBV6-5 CASSYQGSSYNSPLHF TGTGCCAGCAGTTACCAGGGTAGCTCCTATAATTCACCCCTCCACTTT
once TRBD1 TRBJ2-2 TRBV28 CASSTQPGQSTGELFF TGTGCCAGCAGCACGCAGCCGGGACAGAGCACCGGGGAGCTGTTTTTT
NA TRBD1 TRBJ1-5 TRBV5-5 CASSLRQGAVVSSNQPQHF TGTGCCAGCAGTTTGAGACAGGGGGCGGTGGTCTCGAGCAATCAGCCCCAGCATTTT
NA NA TRBJ2-5 TRBV11-2 CASSLDRETQYF TGTGCCAGCAGCTTAGATAGAGAGACCCAGTACTTC
NA TRBD1 TRBJ2-2 TRBV7-2 CASSGQANTGELFF TGTGCCAGCAGCGGACAGGCGAACACCGGGGAGCTGTTTTTT
NA TRBD1 TRBJ1-1 TRBV7-2 CASSLASGGVTEAFF TGTGCCAGCAGCTTGGCTTCAGGGGGTGTCACTGAAGCTTTCTTT
NA NA TRBJ1-6 TRBV7-2 CASSLASTGTTNSPLHF TGTGCCAGCAGCTTAGCCTCGACGGGGACAACAAATTCACCCCTCCACTTT
once TRBD2 TRBJ2-2 TRBV7-2 CASSLVAGSNTGELFF TGTGCCAGCAGCTTAGTAGCGGGGTCGAACACCGGGGAGCTGTTTTTT
NA NA TRBJ2-7 TRBV18 CASSFRRNYEQYF TGTGCCAGCTCATTCCGGAGAAACTACGAGCAGTACTTC
NA NA TRBJ1-2 TRBV4-3 CASSQGAGLQNYGYTF TGCGCCAGCAGCCAAGGAGCGGGACTCCAGAACTATGGCTACACCTTC
NA TRBD1 TRBJ1-2 TRBV28 CASSQIDRAFYGYTF TGTGCCAGCAGTCAAATCGACAGGGCATTCTATGGCTACACCTTC